The source of this TCR beta chain is a study of T cells and copy number aberrations in small-cell lung cancer. Whole-study results and caveats: Copy number aberration burden correlated negatively with tumor T-cell density, richness, clonality. The tissue was entirely formalin-fixed and paraffin-embedded, which is known to produce sequencing artifacts.

Repertoires were generated with immunoSEQ multiplex PCR, while TCRdb's copy carries only in-frame clones and drops some. The sample records more than 800 clones, just under 95% being singletons. Limited-stage small-cell lung cancer patients underwent surgery between the late 2000s and the early 2020s. For this clone: Its target is unknown.

The CDR3 has 13 residues. The V end was cut by 6 bases, the J end by 7 bases, with 12 bases between. Germline CDR1 and CDR2: MNHEY and SVGAGI. The V and J genes are TRBV6-5 and TRBJ2-2; D perhaps matches TRBD1 (5 bases). Material for sequencing was tumor tissue. This sequence originates from a woman between 50 and 59 years old with small cell lung cancer. CDR3 in DNA: TGTGCCAGCAGGAACAGGTACCACGGGGAGCTGTTTTTT. Amino acid sequence: CASRNRYHGELFF.